One and the same sample provided the 2 T cell receptor beta chains below, sequenced in a study of T cells expressing NK-cell markers. TCRdb reanalyzed the 5' RACE reads, giving one entry per CDR3 protein sequence and no DNA. The specimen's table records approximately 440,000 distinct CDR3 sequences. The sample taken for sequencing was blood T cells: a sorted CD56 or NKG2C T cell subset, CD4+ or CD8+ T cells, or bulk PBMC T cells (not recorded which). Receptor source: a woman aged 45-60 years in good health.

V usage is TRBV4-2 and J usage is TRBJ1-5; the D call from TCRdb, TRBD1, cannot be confirmed without DNA. The CDR3 loop spans 17 amino acids. Germline values: CDR1 LGHNA, CDR2 YNFKEQ. This CDR3 reads CASSQDGDATGGQPQHF.

J is TRBJ2-2 and V is TRBV12-3 or TRBV12-4; with no DNA, the TCRdb D assignment of TRBD1 cannot be verified. The CDR3 consists of 17 residues. CDR3 loop: CASRPLATGWRVRELFF.